This is a list of T cell receptor beta chains from one sample in a study of somatic mutations in cytotoxic T cells in rheumatoid arthritis. The repertoire was sequenced with immunoSEQ multiplex PCR; TCRdb's copy has only in-frame clones and lacks some. Of 15,000 to 20,000 clones listed, about four fifths were seen once; the top ten hold 14%. The sample comprised CD8+ T cells sorted from blood. All receptors derive from an adult with rheumatoid arthritis. CDR3s leave out the opening cysteine and the closing phenylalanine or tryptophan. Each record gives: J gene, V gene, clone size, CDR3 protein. Expanded clones get a size class; other rows say once, few or many, or leave the size out.

TRBJ1-5,TRBV29-1,few,SVPGTDEGQPQH
TRBJ2-1,TRBV4-1,few,ASSQDQGSGGAYEQF
TRBJ1-3,TRBV13,.,ASSLAGNTIY
TRBJ2-5,TRBV5-1,.,ASSRETGMGQETQY
TRBJ1-5,TRBV19,.,ASSALGRDSNQPQH
TRBJ2-1,TRBV7-6,once,ASSSLTSGNEQF
TRBJ2-3,TRBV5-8,.,AAAWAGTQY
TRBJ2-7,TRBV5-6,.,ASSLGGSRIYEQY
TRBJ2-3,TRBV10-3,.,AISGYQGDSTDTQY
TRBJ2-7,TRBV10-3,.,AIGSGENYEQY
TRBJ1-5,TRBV7-9,.,ASSLSGDNQPQH
TRBJ2-1,TRBV6-5,.,ASSYSTSGIGYEQF
TRBJ2-3,TRBV5-5,.,ASSLVLAGGPTDTQY
TRBJ2-2,TRBV27,.,ASSLTSGGFTGELF
TRBJ2-1,TRBV6-5,.,ASSSGGPPNEQF
TRBJ2-5,TRBV7-6,.,ASSPVETRLAGAQETQY
TRBJ2-3,TRBV6-5,.,ASSYSPGNTDTQY
TRBJ2-1,TRBV4-1,.,ASSYDRGPGNEQF
TRBJ1-1,TRBV11-2,.,ASSPWGNRVWAF
TRBJ2-3,TRBV27,.,ASSFVGGEWASTDTQY
TRBJ2-7,TRBV7-2,.,ASSLGVRWGNSYEQY
TRBJ2-1,TRBV14,.,ASSQAPFLEQF
TRBJ2-7,TRBV27,.,ASSLGRGVYEQY
TRBJ1-5,TRBV7-2,.,ASSLIDSSNQPQH
TRBJ2-1,TRBV6-6,.,ASRGGGLYDEQF
TRBJ1-2,TRBV4-1,.,ASSQKGQYGYT
TRBJ1-1,TRBV19,few,ASRRDRGFSTEAF
TRBJ2-1,TRBV21-1,once,ASSAHGTSDNNEQF
TRBJ2-1,TRBV15,once,ATSRGGETYNEQF
TRBJ2-3,TRBV5-4,.,ASSSDRDTRPDTQY
TRBJ1-1,TRBV19,.,ASSIGGNTEAF
TRBJ2-7,TRBV5-4,few,ASSKGGFTYEQY
TRBJ2-7,TRBV7-9,.,ASSLALAGGSYEQY
TRBJ1-4,TRBV30,few,AWSRGQGGEKLF
TRBJ1-3,TRBV30,.,AWSVWTVTHSSGNTIY
TRBJ2-7,TRBV5-6,.,ASSWGSSGEQY
TRBJ2-7,TRBV29-1,.,SVAEQGAPYEQY
TRBJ1-3,TRBV7-2,.,ASSLSGTLGNTIY
TRBJ1-2,TRBV27,.,ASSSNRDRGGGYT
TRBJ2-7,TRBV27,.,ASRFGGEQY
TRBJ1-2,TRBV7-9,few,ASSLVGTIHYGYT
TRBJ2-1,TRBV6-1,.,ASKDGRDNEQF
TRBJ2-5,TRBV27,.,ASSLGTGVKETQY
TRBJ2-7,TRBV19,few,ASSEYGGDSYEQY
TRBJ1-4,TRBV5-8,.,ASSRRLGQGIGNEKLF
TRBJ2-7,TRBV6-1,.,ASRERGHYEQY
TRBJ2-3,TRBV4-1,.,ASSRLTGPTDTQY
TRBJ2-1,TRBV27,.,ASSFGTSGNEQF
TRBJ2-7,TRBV9,.,ASSEVNSYEQY
TRBJ2-7,TRBV7-9,once,ASSPPGSYEQY
TRBJ1-2,TRBV7-9,.,ASSLSGLYGYT
TRBJ2-7,TRBV15,.,ATSRDAGGAVLDEQY
.,TRBV27,.,ASSFRGTAYYEQY
TRBJ2-4,TRBV5-4,few,ASSLSGGENIQY
TRBJ2-1,TRBV27,.,ASSLLRLAADEQF
TRBJ2-7,TRBV28,.,ASSFRLNYEQY
TRBJ2-3,TRBV14,.,ASSQEGRGWTDTQY
TRBJ2-7,TRBV11-2,.,ASSLTPLAEAYEQY
TRBJ2-7,TRBV6-6,.,ASSYSGQEQY